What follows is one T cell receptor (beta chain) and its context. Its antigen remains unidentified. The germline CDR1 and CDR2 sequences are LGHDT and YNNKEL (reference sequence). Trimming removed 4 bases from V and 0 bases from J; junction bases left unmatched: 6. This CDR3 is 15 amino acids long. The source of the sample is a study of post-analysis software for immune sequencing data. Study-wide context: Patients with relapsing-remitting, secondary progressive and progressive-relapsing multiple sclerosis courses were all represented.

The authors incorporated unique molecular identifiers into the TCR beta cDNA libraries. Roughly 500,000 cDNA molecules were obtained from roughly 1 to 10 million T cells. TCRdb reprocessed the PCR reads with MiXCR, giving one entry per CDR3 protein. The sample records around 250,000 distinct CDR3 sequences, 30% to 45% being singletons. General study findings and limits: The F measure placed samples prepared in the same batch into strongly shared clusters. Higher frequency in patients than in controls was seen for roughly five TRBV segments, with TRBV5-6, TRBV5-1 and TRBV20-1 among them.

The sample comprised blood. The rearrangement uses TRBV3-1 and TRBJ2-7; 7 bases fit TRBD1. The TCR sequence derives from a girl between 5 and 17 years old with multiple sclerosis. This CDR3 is CASSLYGTDSYEQYF. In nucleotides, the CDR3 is TGTGCCAGCAGCCTATATGGGACAGACTCCTACGAGCAGTACTTC.